The 26 T cell receptor beta chains reported below all come from one sample, sequenced in a study of T-cell memory formation after mild COVID-19. TCRdb recomputed calls from the 5' RACE reads with MiXCR, one row per CDR3 protein. This table has 120,000 or so distinct CDR3 sequences, approximately 15% appearing once. The sample consisted of PBMCs or a T cell subset sorted from them (not recorded which). Receptors originate from an adult woman who had mild COVID-19 (a few samples of this study predate the infection). Cell type and time point are not known.

This clonotype was detected only a few times. The chain employs TRBV29-1 and TRBJ2-7; D uncertain. CDR1 and CDR2 from the germline V gene are SQVTM and ANQGSEA. V was trimmed by 6 bases and J by 3 bases, leaving 9 bases between them. CDR3 length: 11 residues. The CDR3 region is CSVRSHYEQYF. The CDR3 region has the DNA TGCAGCGTCCGCAGCCACTACGAGCAGTACTTC.

The gene calls are TRBV25-1 and TRBJ2-3; D is possibly TRBD1 or TRBD2 (6 bases each). Trimming removed 7 bases from V and 11 bases from J, with 22 bases in between. This CDR3 is 14 amino acids long. The V gene's germline CDR1 is MGHDK and CDR2 SYGVNS. CDR3 in amino acids: CASTLSGGIYQQYF. DNA of the CDR3: TGTGCCAGCACCCTCTCCGGGGGCATCTATCAGCAGTATTTT.

V gene TRBV29-1 combines with J gene TRBJ2-1, with 7 bases identical to TRBD2. Trimming removed 2 bases from V and 3 bases from J; junction bases left unmatched: 4. CDR1 SQVTM and CDR2 ANQGSEA come from the germline V gene. The CDR3 is 14 amino acids. CDR3 sequence (DNA): TGCAGCGTTGAAATAGCTAGCGGCTACAATGAGCAGTTCTTC. Translating gives CSVEIASGYNEQFF.

The CDR3 DNA is TGTGCCAGCAGCCCTACTAGCGGGAGGGCCGGTTATGTGGAAGATACGCAGTATTTT. This codes for CASSPTSGRAGYVEDTQYF. The chain couples TRBV6-2 or TRBV6-3 to TRBJ2-3; 13 bases are a match to TRBD2. CDR3 length equals 19 residues. Germline V gives CDR1 MNHEY, CDR2 SVGEGT. Trimming cost V 6 bases and J 5 bases; bases outside gene matches: 17.

The gene calls are TRBV7-9 and TRBJ2-7; D may be TRBD1 or TRBD2 (6 bases each). Per germline, CDR1 SEHNR and CDR2 FQNEAQ (reference sequence). This CDR3 region has 15 residues. Trimming left V 10 bases short and J 0 bases short, with 19 bases between. The CDR3 here is CATDGWRGDSYEQYF. Written as DNA, the CDR3 is TGTGCCACAGATGGGTGGAGGGGGGACTCCTACGAGCAGTACTTC.

V and J are TRBV25-1 and TRBJ2-1; D is unresolved. CDR1 and CDR2 (germline): MGHDK, SYGVNS. The CDR3 covers 14 residues. Trimming took 4 bases from V and 4 from J, leaving 11 bases between them. CDR3: CASSARTGYNEQFF. Written as DNA, the CDR3 is TGTGCCAGCAGTGCCCGAACCGGGTACAATGAGCAGTTCTTC.

This clonotype was found many times. The V call is TRBV12-3 or TRBV12-4, the J call TRBJ2-7; 11 nucleotides align to TRBD2. V dropped 5 bases and J dropped 0; count of bases not matched to a gene: 3. This CDR3 spans 15 amino acids. The CDR3 DNA is TGTGCCAGCAGTCACACTAGCGGGAGCTCCTACGAGCAGTACTTC. This sequence encodes CASSHTSGSSYEQYF.

The table lists this clonotype with a few counts. The chain has TRBV5-1 and TRBJ1-1; D is unclear. The CDR3 sequence is 14 residues long. Per the germline V gene, CDR1 is SGHRS and CDR2 is YFSETQ. V lost 0 bases and J lost 4, with 10 bases in between. As DNA, the CDR3 is TGCGCCAGCAGCTTGGAGCAGCCAGCCACTGAAGCTTTCTTT. Its protein product is CASSLEQPATEAFF.

In its sample, this clonotype was seen a few times. CDR3 amino acids: CASSYASGNYGYTF. The CDR3 DNA sequence: TGTGCCAGCAGTTACGCTTCGGGGAACTATGGCTACACCTTC. The V and J genes are TRBV6-5 and TRBJ1-2, with unresolved D. Per germline, CDR1 MNHEY and CDR2 SVGAGI. The CDR3 consists of 14 residues. Trimming took off 2 bases at V and 2 bases at J, with 9 bases between the two ends.

The chain joins TRBV10-3 to TRBJ2-3; tentatively, D is TRBD2 (5 bases). V was shortened by 2 bases and J by 8 bases, with 14 bases between the two germline ends. This CDR3 has 14 residues. CDR1 is ENHRY and CDR2 is SYGVKD in the germline V gene. The CDR3 protein is CAISETLDYGTQYF. The CDR3 DNA follows: TGTGCCATCAGTGAGACTCTCGACTACGGTACGCAGTATTTT.

The table lists this clonotype with a few counts. The V call is TRBV6-6, the J call TRBJ2-2; D is uncertain. Deletions cut 0 bases from V and 3 bases from J, with 11 bases between. Germline lookup yields CDR1 MNHNY and CDR2 SVGAGI (reference sequence). This CDR3 is 16 amino acids long. The CDR3 is CASSYSDVADTGELFF. DNA for the CDR3: TGTGCCAGCAGTTACTCAGACGTGGCAGACACCGGGGAGCTGTTTTTT.

V gene TRBV2 combines with J gene TRBJ2-7; possible D gene TRBD1, 6 bases. V shed 7 bases and J shed 2 bases, with 9 bases lying between them. Germline lookup yields CDR1 SNHLY and CDR2 FYNNEI. The CDR3 contains 12 residues. The CDR3 DNA reads as TGTGCCAGCACTAGGGACACCTACGAGCAGTACTTC. It codes for CASTRDTYEQYF.

This clonotype has at least ten counts. The chain joins TRBV9 to TRBJ2-3; 10 bases line up with TRBD1. Trimming at V came to 4 bases and at J to 2 bases, leaving 10 bases not matched to a gene. CDR1 and CDR2 from the germline V gene are SGDLS and YYNGEE. The length of the CDR3 is 17 residues. The CDR3 DNA is TGTGCCAGCAGCTCCCATTGGGGACAGGGGCCCACAGATACGCAGTATTTT. Residues: CASSSHWGQGPTDTQYF. Drawing the rest from reference TRBV9 and TRBJ2-3, the complete variable domain is DSGVTQTPKHLITATGQRVTLRCSPRSGDLSVYWYQQSLDQGLQFLIQYYNGEERAKGNILERFSAQQFPDLHSELNLSSLELGDSALYFCASSSHWGQGPTDTQYFGPGTRLTVL.

The chain joins TRBV20-1 to TRBJ2-1, with TRBD2 as a possible D gene (6 bases). CDR1 DFQATT and CDR2 SNEGSKA come from the germline V gene (reference sequence). The CDR3 has 17 residues. Trimming stripped 6 bases from V and 0 bases from J, with 21 bases between. The CDR3 is CSAPTRGGHNSYNEQFF. The CDR3 nucleotides are TGCAGTGCCCCCACCCGGGGAGGACACAACTCCTACAATGAGCAGTTCTTC.

The chain links TRBV5-1 to TRBJ1-5; D may be TRBD1 (6 bases). Trimming stripped 4 bases from V and 6 bases from J, with 20 bases between. In germline, CDR1 is SGHRS, CDR2 YFSETQ. The CDR3 extends over 16 amino acids. The CDR3 sequence is CASSPQGRVAGQPQHF. The CDR3 bases are TGCGCCAGCAGCCCCCAGGGGAGGGTGGCGGGTCAGCCCCAGCATTTT.

The CDR3 sequence is CSARVAGARYTEAFF. DNA of the CDR3: TGCAGTGCTAGAGTGGCAGGGGCCCGATATACTGAAGCTTTCTTT. The V call is TRBV20-1, the J call TRBJ1-1, with a tentative D call TRBD1 (6 bases). The CDR3 totals 15 residues. Trimming removed 1 base at V and 5 bases at J, with 17 bases between. Germline V gene sequence: CDR1 DFQATT, CDR2 SNEGSKA (reference sequence).

This chain links TRBV7-2 with TRBJ2-5; TRBD2 matches at 13 bases. With 3 bases clipped from V and 5 bases from J, the junction kept 12 bases outside the gene matches. The CDR3 runs 18 residues. CDR1 and CDR2 from the germline V gene are SGHTA and FQGNSA. CDR3 nucleotides: TGTGCCAGCAGCTTTCGACTAGCGGGAGGCCCCCTCGGGGAGACCCAGTACTTC. It specifies CASSFRLAGGPLGETQYF.

Only a few counts were recorded for this clonotype. For the CDR3, the DNA is TGCAGTGCTACGGAGGGAAACTATGGCTACACCTTC. Translating gives CSATEGNYGYTF. V and J are TRBV20-1 and TRBJ1-2; no reliable D call. The CDR3 covers 12 residues. V was pared by 4 bases and J by 2 bases, with 8 bases between. Germline V gives CDR1 DFQATT, CDR2 SNEGSKA (reference sequence).

This clonotype was observed a few times. The chain uses TRBV6-2 or TRBV6-3 and TRBJ1-1, with D unclear. V was trimmed by 2 bases and J by 5 bases, leaving 3 bases between them. The CDR3 length is 11 residues. Per the germline V gene, CDR1 is MNHEY and CDR2 is SVGEGT. The chain's CDR3 is CASSYETEAFF. The CDR3 DNA is TGTGCCAGCAGTTACGAGACTGAAGCTTTCTTT.

This clonotype was counted a single time. The J gene is TRBJ2-2, the V gene TRBV7-3; TRBD1 might be the D (6 bases). The V gene's germline CDR1 is SGHTA and CDR2 FQGTGA. This CDR3 region has 16 residues. Trimming left V 5 bases short and J 2 bases short, with 15 bases between. CDR3 bases: TGTGCCAGCAGCCTAAGCCCCGGGACAAACACCGGGGAGCTGTTTTTT. Amino acid sequence: CASSLSPGTNTGELFF.

The chain employs TRBV9 and TRBJ2-7; 8 bases align to TRBD1. Germline-derived CDR1 and CDR2 are SGDLS and YYNGEE. Trimming removed 0 bases from V and 3 bases from J; junction bases left unmatched: 5. The length of the CDR3 is 15 residues. CDR3 residues: CASSVDDRGYYEQYF. CDR3 bases: TGTGCCAGCAGCGTAGATGACAGGGGTTACTACGAGCAGTACTTC.

This clonotype showed up just a few times. This chain joins TRBV5-6 and TRBJ2-2; 10 bases agree with TRBD2. CDR1 is SGHDT and CDR2 is YYEEEE in the germline V gene. The CDR3 length is 18 residues. Germline trimming cut 0 bases from V and 5 bases from J; bases unmatched to any gene: 10. The CDR3 sequence: CASSLELGTSDTTGELFF. CDR3 DNA: TGTGCCAGCAGCTTGGAGCTAGGGACTAGCGACACGACCGGGGAGCTGTTTTTT. Full variable domain (remainder filled in from reference TRBV5-6 and TRBJ2-2): DAGVTQSPTHLIKTRGQQVTLRCSPKSGHDTVSWYQQALGQGPQFIFQYYEEEERQRGNFPDRFSGHQFPNYSSELNVNALLLGDSALYLCASSLELGTSDTTGELFFGEGSRLTVL.

The chain employs TRBV11-2 and TRBJ1-3; 8 nucleotides match TRBD1. V trimming: 5 bases; J trimming: 0 bases; junction bases outside the gene matches: 3. This CDR3 has 15 residues. The germline CDR1 and CDR2 sequences are SGHAT and FQNNGV. CDR3 residues: CASSGDRSSGNTIYF. The CDR3, as DNA: TGTGCCAGCAGCGGGGACAGGAGCTCTGGAAACACCATATATTTT.

The chain joins TRBV29-1 to TRBJ2-5; TRBD2 is a possible D gene (5 bases). Germline values: CDR1 SQVTM, CDR2 ANQGSEA. This CDR3 comprises 15 residues. V lost 3 bases to trimming and J lost 5 bases, with 19 bases between them. This chain's CDR3 is CSVDYSGNLRETQYF. The CDR3 nucleotides read TGCAGCGTTGACTATTCCGGGAACCTGAGGGAGACCCAGTACTTC. The variable domain in full, with the rest retrieved from reference TRBV29-1 and TRBJ2-5, is SAVISQKPSRDICQRGTSLTIQCQVDSQVTMMFWYRQQPGQSLTLIATANQGSEATYESGFVIDKFPISRPNLTFSTLTVSNMSPEDSSIYLCSVDYSGNLRETQYFGPGTRLLVL.

This clonotype was observed at least ten times. The rearrangement links TRBV7-8 to TRBJ1-3; D is perhaps TRBD1 (6 bases). The germline V and J ends were trimmed by 0 bases and 2 bases, with 8 bases remaining between them. This CDR3 has 15 amino acids. Germline V gives CDR1 SGHVS, CDR2 FQNEAQ. The CDR3 DNA follows: TGTGCCAGCAGCTTAGCAGGGGGAACTGGAAACACCATATATTTT. This translates into CASSLAGGTGNTIYF.

This clonotype was observed a few times. The chain joins TRBV20-1 to TRBJ2-7; tentative D call: TRBD1 (5 bases). Germline V lookup: CDR1 DFQATT, CDR2 SNEGSKA (reference sequence). With 0 bases removed from V and 6 bases from J, the gap between germline ends came to 15 bases. This CDR3 spans 14 amino acids. The chain's CDR3 is CSARDPSDRSEQYF. The DNA for the CDR3 is TGCAGTGCTAGAGACCCGAGTGACAGATCCGAGCAGTACTTC.